The 25 T cell receptor beta chains below all came from one sample that was sequenced in a study of T cell repertoires in cytomegalovirus infection. TCRdb used MiXCR to reprocess the reads, holding one entry per CDR3 protein. The sample consists of 600,000 to 800,000 distinct CDR3 sequences, 20% to 25% of them appearing once. The sample consisted of CD8+ T cells from PBMCs. These receptors came from a human donor in good health (CMV status not recorded). Some clones in this sample may be carry-over from other donors' samples.

There are many counts of this clonotype. CDR3 coding DNA: TGTGCCAGCAGTGTCGTTGGGGCCGGGGAGCTGTTTTTT. It translates to CASSVVGAGELFF. The V call is TRBV11-1, the J call TRBJ2-2; D remains unclear. Germline CDR1 is SGHAT and CDR2 is FQDESV (reference sequence). This CDR3 comprises 13 residues. Between the trimmed V and J ends, which lost 6 bases and 6 bases, there was a span of 11 bases. Full variable domain (remainder filled in from reference TRBV11-1 and TRBJ2-2): EAEVAQSPRYKITEKSQAVAFWCDPISGHATLYWYRQILGQGPELLVQFQDESVVDDSQLPKDRFSAERLKGVDSTLKIQPAELGDSAMYLCASSVVGAGELFFGEGSRLTVL.

On this clonotype: A much more abundant neighbour one base away suggests this may be a read error. V gene TRBV12-3 or TRBV12-4 combines with J gene TRBJ2-5; D could derive from TRBD1 or TRBD2 (5 bases each). Deletions cut 7 bases from V and 5 bases from J, with 17 bases between. CDR3 length: 14 amino acids. The CDR3 loop is CASKEMGPKETQYF. The CDR3 DNA reads TGTGCCAGCAAGGAGATGGGACCCAAGGAGACCCAGTACTTC.

The rearrangement uses TRBV7-6 and TRBJ1-2; D not resolved. Trimming removed 6 bases from V and 2 bases from J, with 25 bases in between. Per germline, CDR1 SGHVS and CDR2 FNYEAQ. This CDR3 contains 18 residues. CDR3 bases: TGTGCCAGCAGTACATTCGCCCCCGGAAGTAACGGAAACTATGGCTACACCTTC. This gives the protein CASSTFAPGSNGNYGYTF.

This clonotype was picked up many times. The V and J genes are TRBV6-4 and TRBJ2-3; D perhaps matches TRBD2 (6 bases). Trimming stripped 3 bases from V and 0 bases from J, with 10 bases between. The CDR3 is made up of 15 amino acids. CDR1 and CDR2 (germline): MRHNA, SNTAGT. CDR3 protein: CASSESSGSTDTQYF. The CDR3 region has the DNA TGTGCCAGCAGTGAGAGTAGCGGTAGCACAGATACGCAGTATTTT.

This rearrangement joins TRBV27 to TRBJ1-2; D is ambiguous. Trimming left V 9 bases short and J 3 bases short, with 14 bases between. CDR1 and CDR2 (germline): MNHEY, SMNVEV (reference sequence). The CDR3 extends over 13 amino acids. The CDR3 loop is CASRSFLDYGYTF. The CDR3 DNA is TGTGCCAGTCGCAGTTTCCTCGACTATGGCTACACCTTC.

This clonotype came up a few times. CDR3 protein: CASRDGLAGDGTGELFF. In DNA, the CDR3 is TGTGCCAGCAGAGACGGACTAGCGGGGGATGGTACCGGGGAGCTGTTTTTT. V gene TRBV5-4 combines with J gene TRBJ2-2; TRBD2 matches 13 bases. The junction had 9 bases not matched to a gene; V was cut back by 5 bases and J by 5 bases. The CDR3 is made up of 17 amino acids. Germline CDR1 SGHNT, CDR2 YYREEE (reference sequence).

The chain employs TRBV29-1 and TRBJ1-2, with D possibly TRBD1 on 6 matching bases. The CDR3 contains 10 residues. V was shortened by 2 bases and J by 14 bases, with 12 bases between the two germline ends. Germline assignment: CDR1 SQVTM and CDR2 ANQGSEA. The CDR3 spells CSVEPQGSTF. In nucleotides, the CDR3 is TGCAGCGTTGAACCACAGGGTTCGACCTTC.

CDR3 sequence (DNA): TGCAGCGTTGATCTGGGATATGGCTACACCTTC. Encoded protein: CSVDLGYGYTF. The chain carries TRBV29-1 and TRBJ1-2, with D unresolved. CDR3 size: 11 residues. V was shortened by 3 bases and J by 5 bases, with 7 bases between the two germline ends. Germline CDR1 and CDR2: SQVTM and ANQGSEA.

This clonotype was seen only a few times. The gene calls are TRBV7-9 and TRBJ1-2; D unresolved. CDR3 length: 15 amino acids. Trimming took off 5 bases at V and 3 bases at J, with 16 bases between the two ends. Germline V gives CDR1 SEHNR, CDR2 FQNEAQ (reference sequence). Here the CDR3 reads CASSLEVGMDYGYTF. DNA for the CDR3: TGTGCCAGCAGCCTAGAGGTAGGGATGGACTATGGCTACACCTTC.

On this clonotype: This may be a read error: a much more frequent sequence differs by one nucleotide. The J gene is TRBJ1-2, the V gene TRBV27; perhaps TRBD1 as D (5 bases). CDR1 is MNHEY, CDR2 SMNVEV, per germline (reference sequence). The CDR3 consists of 14 residues. Here the CDR3 DNA reads TGTGCCGGCAGAAATGCCCGGGGGGGCTATGGCTACACCTTC. Translation gives CAGRNARGGYGYTF.

This clonotype was counted between two and nine times. The V call is TRBV29-1, the J call TRBJ2-3, with 14 bases fitting TRBD2. Per germline, CDR1 SQVTM and CDR2 ANQGSEA. Trimming at V came to 4 bases and at J to 3 bases, leaving 9 bases not matched to a gene. This CDR3 contains 17 residues. The CDR3 reads CSVATSGGALATDTQYF. CDR3 nucleotides: TGCAGCGTTGCGACTAGCGGGGGGGCCCTAGCGACAGATACGCAGTATTTT.

This clonotype was detected many times. The chain uses TRBV6-2 or TRBV6-3 and TRBJ2-7; 8 bases match TRBD1. Trimming at V came to 10 bases and at J to 3 bases, leaving 2 bases not matched to a gene. Germline V lookup: CDR1 MNHEY, CDR2 SVGEGT. The length of the CDR3 is 11 residues. CDR3 in amino acids: CATGQGYEQYV. The CDR3 DNA reads TGTGCCACCGGACAGGGCTACGAGCAGTACGTC.

This clonotype was counted ten times or more. The chain joins TRBV7-9 to TRBJ2-7; 7 nucleotides match TRBD1. V dropped 5 bases and J dropped 2; count of bases not matched to a gene: 6. The CDR3 has 14 amino acids. Germline V gene data show CDR1 as SEHNR and CDR2 as FQNEAQ (reference sequence). CDR3 DNA: TGTGCCAGCAGCGCGACAGGGACCACCTACGAGCAGTACTTC. It encodes CASSATGTTYEQYF. The full variable domain, rest sourced from reference TRBV7-9 and TRBJ2-7, is DTGVSQNPRHKITKRGQNVTFRCDPISEHNRLYWYRQTLGQGPEFLTYFQNEAQLEKSRLLSDRFSAERPKGSFSTLEIQRTEQGDSAMYLCASSATGTTYEQYFGPGTRLTVT.

Note on this clonotype: The CDR3 ends on some other residue instead of the conserved phenylalanine or tryptophan, so this is likely a read error. This chain connects TRBV27 to TRBJ1-2; a possible D gene is TRBD1 (5 bases). Trimming took off 2 bases at V and 7 bases at J, with 14 bases between the two ends. There are 14 residues in the CDR3. Per the germline V gene, CDR1 is MNHEY and CDR2 is SMNVEV (reference sequence). The CDR3 DNA is TGTGCCAGCAGTTTAAGGGGTCGCCCGGCTGGCTACACCATC. This encodes CASSLRGRPAGYTI.

This clonotype was detected only a few times. This chain uses TRBV6-2 or TRBV6-3 with TRBJ2-1; TRBD1 matches at 10 bases. Trimming removed 0 bases from V and 8 bases from J; junction bases left unmatched: 13. The CDR3 runs to 18 residues. CDR1 and CDR2 from the germline V gene are MNHEY and SVGEGT. CDR3 DNA: TGTGCCAGCAGTTACTCGAAGGGACAGGGGTCTCTGAGGGATGAGCAGTTCTTC. This codes for CASSYSKGQGSLRDEQFF.

This clonotype appeared once. A much larger clone differs from this one at a single base, so this may be a read error. The J gene is TRBJ1-1, the V gene TRBV7-9, with D tentatively TRBD1 (5 bases). There are 12 residues in the CDR3. Germline V gene sequence: CDR1 SEHNR, CDR2 FQNEAQ (reference sequence). Trimming left V 11 bases short and J 7 bases short, with 17 bases between. For the CDR3, the DNA is TGTGCCGGCATCGACCCGGGGGGTGAAGCTTTCTTT. This encodes CAGIDPGGEAFF.

At least ten counts were recorded for this clonotype. The chain links TRBV12-3 or TRBV12-4 to TRBJ2-7; D ambiguous. CDR3 length equals 15 residues. V was pared by 6 bases and J by 5 bases, with 20 bases between. The CDR3 DNA sequence: TGTGCCAGCAGCTGGACCCGGTCAAGTCTTCACGAGCAGTACTTC. This sequence encodes CASSWTRSSLHEQYF.

Worth noting for this clonotype: The junction does not match germline at one end; this may be a read error. The chain is built from TRBV4-2 and TRBJ2-2; unclear D gene. CDR3 length: 13 residues. Germline V gene lookup returns CDR1 LGHNA and CDR2 YNFKEQ. Here the CDR3 reads CASAYRNTRELFF. The CDR3 bases are TGTGCCAGCGCGTACCGGAACACCAGGGAGCTGTTTTTT.

J is TRBJ2-4 and V is TRBV7-6, with D perhaps assigned TRBD1 or TRBD2 (5 bases each). Germline lookup yields CDR1 SGHVS and CDR2 FNYEAQ. This CDR3 is 16 amino acids long. Between the trimmed V and J ends, which lost 5 bases and 0 bases, there was a span of 14 bases. DNA for the CDR3: TGTGCCAGCAGCCCCACCGGGACGGGAGCCAAAAACATTCAGTACTTC. It specifies CASSPTGTGAKNIQYF.

This clonotype showed up many times. The chain recombines TRBV7-9 with TRBJ2-2; TRBD2 is a possible D gene (6 bases). The CDR3 extends over 15 amino acids. V lost 3 bases, J lost 0 bases, and 8 bases lay in between. Germline CDR1 is SEHNR and CDR2 is FQNEAQ (reference sequence). Written as DNA, the CDR3 is TGTGCCAGCAGCTTGGGGGGTACGAACACCGGGGAGCTGTTTTTT. Translating gives CASSLGGTNTGELFF.

This chain joins TRBV5-1 and TRBJ2-7; the match to TRBD1 covers 7 bases. The CDR3 length is 16 residues. The J segment lost 1 base and the V segment lost 1 base, leaving 8 bases of the junction unmatched. Germline V gene lookup returns CDR1 SGHRS and CDR2 YFSETQ. The chain's CDR3 is CASSLPRGLKSYEQYF. The CDR3 DNA reads as TGCGCCAGCAGCTTGCCCAGGGGGTTAAAGTCCTACGAGCAGTACTTC.

The chain recombines TRBV7-3 with TRBJ2-1, with D possibly TRBD1 on 6 matching bases. This CDR3 region has 11 residues. V was shortened by 8 bases and J by 10 bases, with 12 bases between the two germline ends. Germline assignment: CDR1 SGHTA and CDR2 FQGTGA. CDR3 region: CASVTGPEQFF. The CDR3 DNA reads as TGTGCCAGCGTTACAGGGCCAGAGCAGTTCTTC.

This chain uses TRBV5-5 with TRBJ1-2; maybe TRBD1 (6 bases). Trimming cost V 0 bases and J 4 bases, with 10 bases left between them. Germline CDR1 SGHKS, CDR2 YYEKEE (reference sequence). This CDR3 has 14 residues. The CDR3 coding sequence is TGTGCCAGCAGCTTGGTGACAGGCGCCTATGGCTACACCTTC. Translation gives CASSLVTGAYGYTF.

A word on this clonotype: This may stem from a read error, because a much larger clone lies one nucleotide away. The chain has TRBV12-3 or TRBV12-4 and TRBJ2-1; 9 bases match TRBD2. The CDR3 has 16 amino acids. J gave up 8 bases and V 5 bases, and 13 bases lay outside the gene matches. The CDR3 nucleotides are TGTGCCAGCAGTCCCGAATCGCGGGGGGGCCAAGATGAGCAGTTCTTC. Amino acid sequence: CASSPESRGGQDEQFF.

About this clonotype itself: This may stem from a read error, because a much larger clone lies one nucleotide away. V usage is TRBV28 and J usage is TRBJ2-5; D is possibly TRBD1 (5 bases). V was clipped by 5 bases and J by 0 bases, with 13 bases between them. CDR3 length: 15 amino acids. Germline values: CDR1 MDHEN, CDR2 SYDVKM. The CDR3 nucleotides are TGTGCCAGCAGTCCTGAGCAGGACAACCAAGAGACCCAGTACTTC. This encodes CASSPEQDNQETQYF.